These 25 T cell receptor beta chains were all obtained from the same sample, sequenced in a study of T cell repertoires in cytomegalovirus infection. These receptors have no known antigen. One entry per CDR3 protein results from TCRdb running MiXCR on the reads. The data contain about 890,000 distinct CDR3 sequences, approximately 30% of them singletons. The sample here was cultured CD8+ T cells from PBMCs, taken from culture after CMV antigen stimulation. The receptors were sampled from a human donor in good health (CMV status not recorded). Some clones in this sample may be carry-over from other donors' samples.

CDR3: CASSLLYTHSNQPQHF. The CDR3 nucleotides are TGTGCCAGCAGTTTACTCTACACCCATAGCAATCAGCCCCAGCATTTT. The rearrangement links TRBV28 to TRBJ1-5; D gene ambiguous. The CDR3 covers 16 residues. Germline V gene sequence: CDR1 MDHEN, CDR2 SYDVKM. Trimming cost V 2 bases and J 0 bases, with 11 bases left between them.

This clonotype was recorded a few times. The chain has TRBV2 and TRBJ2-3; perhaps TRBD2 as D (5 bases). Germline loops: CDR1 SNHLY, CDR2 FYNNEI. The V gene lost 11 bases and the J gene lost 4 bases, with 19 bases spanning the gap. The CDR3 has 14 amino acids. CDR3: CALWGSETPDTQYF. CDR3 DNA sequence: TGTGCCCTTTGGGGTAGCGAGACCCCAGATACGCAGTATTTT.

The chain joins TRBV5-4 to TRBJ2-5; D perhaps matches TRBD1 (6 bases). Germline CDR1 SGHNT, CDR2 YYREEE (reference sequence). Trimming removed 0 bases from V and 5 bases from J, with 8 bases in between. The CDR3 has 13 residues. CDR3 protein: CASSLDRDETQYF. CDR3 nucleotides: TGTGCCAGCAGCTTGGACAGGGATGAGACCCAGTACTTC.

This clonotype was seen ten or more times. The chain uses TRBV12-3 or TRBV12-4 and TRBJ2-7; 11 positions match TRBD2. V lost 6 bases, J lost 0 bases, and 7 bases stayed unmatched. The CDR3 is 16 amino acids. The CDR3 sequence: CASRPSGGLSSYEQYF. Here the CDR3 DNA reads TGTGCCAGCAGACCTAGCGGGGGGCTCAGCTCCTACGAGCAGTACTTC.

This clonotype has just a few counts. The chain recombines TRBV20-1 with TRBJ1-4; D remains ambiguous. The length of the CDR3 is 13 residues. CDR1 DFQATT and CDR2 SNEGSKA come from the germline V gene (reference sequence). V was cut by 5 bases and J by 6 bases, with 13 bases left in between. CDR3 sequence (DNA): TGCAGTGCTCGGCCAAGGGCCGATGAAAAACTGTTTTTT. Translation gives CSARPRADEKLFF.

This chain joins TRBV28 and TRBJ1-1; D call uncertain. The ends were cut back, 4 bases at V and 1 base at J, with 10 bases in the middle. The CDR3 extends over 14 amino acids. Germline V gene sequence: CDR1 MDHEN, CDR2 SYDVKM. The CDR3 sequence: CASSWTTRNTEAFF. The CDR3 DNA follows: TGTGCCAGCAGTTGGACCACCCGGAACACTGAAGCTTTCTTT.

This chain connects TRBV6-1 to TRBJ2-1; 7 nucleotides line up with TRBD1. The V gene's germline CDR1 is MNHNS and CDR2 SASEGT. Trimming at V came to 1 base and at J to 0 bases, leaving 3 bases not matched to a gene. The CDR3 sequence is 16 residues long. The CDR3 here is CASSEGRGYSYNEQFF. The DNA of the CDR3 is TGTGCCAGCAGTGAAGGCAGGGGGTACTCCTACAATGAGCAGTTCTTC.

The V gene is TRBV5-1, the J gene TRBJ2-3; 7 bases fit TRBD1. CDR3 length: 14 residues. CDR1 SGHRS and CDR2 YFSETQ come from the germline V gene. After removal of 5 bases from V and 8 bases from J, the junction contained 11 bases not matched to a gene. CDR3 residues: CASSFDRAPGTQYF. DNA of the CDR3: TGCGCCAGCAGTTTCGACAGGGCCCCGGGTACGCAGTATTTT.

This clonotype was detected a few times. The chain links TRBV27 to TRBJ1-4; the D gene is possibly TRBD1 (5 bases). The CDR3 length is 15 residues. Germline CDR1 MNHEY, CDR2 SMNVEV (reference sequence). V was cut by 4 bases and J by 4 bases, with 13 bases left in between. The CDR3 loop reads CASSSSPGGNEKLFF. The CDR3 nucleotides read TGTGCCAGCAGTTCTAGCCCGGGGGGTAATGAAAAACTGTTTTTT.

This clonotype was seen a few times. The chain is built from TRBV19 and TRBJ2-3; D is possibly TRBD1 (6 bases). V was clipped by 6 bases and J by 4 bases, with 17 bases between them. The CDR3 spans 15 residues. From germline, CDR1 is LNHDA and CDR2 SQIVND (reference sequence). The DNA for the CDR3 is TGTGCCAGTAGCCTAACAGGGTCCGCATCAGATACGCAGTATTTT. This codes for CASSLTGSASDTQYF.

J is TRBJ2-1 and V is TRBV4-1; D may be TRBD2 (7 bases). This CDR3 is 14 amino acids long. Trimming removed 7 bases at V and 6 bases at J, with 16 bases between. Germline V gene data show CDR1 as MGHRA and CDR2 as YSYEKL. The CDR3 DNA is TGCGCCAGCACCGAGAGGGGGGGGGGCAATGAGCAGTTCTTC. Residues: CASTERGGGNEQFF.

As regards this clonotype: A junction boundary mismatches the germline segment, possibly from a read error. This chain links TRBV27 with TRBJ2-2; the D gene is possibly TRBD2 (6 bases). CDR1 is MNHEY and CDR2 is SMNVEV in the germline V gene (reference sequence). The CDR3 covers 14 residues. The CDR3 region is CVSMSGTDTGELFF. The CDR3, as DNA: TGTGTCAGCATGTCCGGGACTGACACCGGGGAGCTGTTTTTT.

The chain employs TRBV6-1 and TRBJ2-3; 7 bases agree with TRBD2. The ends lost 0 bases at V and 1 base at J; junction bases unmatched: 4. The CDR3 is made up of 16 amino acids. Germline V CDR1 and CDR2: MNHNS, SASEGT. DNA for the CDR3: TGTGCCAGCAGTGAAGCGGGTGGGGGGGGCACAGATACGCAGTATTTT. Protein: CASSEAGGGGTDTQYF.

The chain combines TRBV10-3 with TRBJ1-1; D is uncertain. V lost 7 bases to trimming and J lost 10 bases, with 22 bases between them. The germline gives CDR1 ENHRY, CDR2 SYGVKD. This CDR3 is 14 amino acids long. The CDR3 DNA reads as TGTGCCATCACCCGAGACAAGTTAATAACGGGAGCTTTCTTT. This sequence encodes CAITRDKLITGAFF.

The chain uses TRBV6-4 and TRBJ1-6, with D possibly matching TRBD1 (5 bases). In germline, CDR1 is MRHNA, CDR2 SNTAGT. The germline V and J ends were trimmed by 3 bases and 5 bases, with 11 bases remaining between them. The CDR3 sequence is 15 residues long. CDR3 bases: TGTGCCAGCAGTGATACGCCGGGGGATAATTCACCCCTCCACTTT. Protein sequence: CASSDTPGDNSPLHF.

The gene calls are TRBV19 and TRBJ2-1; 10 bases align to TRBD2. This CDR3 contains 16 residues. The trim removed 6 bases at V and 7 bases at J, leaving 12 bases unmatched. Germline V lookup: CDR1 LNHDA, CDR2 SQIVND (reference sequence). The CDR3 reads CASSVSGGALLNEQFF. Written as DNA, the CDR3 is TGTGCCAGTAGCGTGAGCGGGGGGGCTCTTTTGAATGAGCAGTTCTTC.

This sequence joins TRBV4-2 and TRBJ2-5; D is perhaps TRBD2 (5 bases). V was clipped by 0 bases and J by 5 bases, with 13 bases between them. Germline V gene sequence: CDR1 LGHNA, CDR2 YNFKEQ. The CDR3 contains 15 residues. CDR3 bases: TGTGCCAGCAGCCAAGATCCTAGCAGTGGGGAGACCCAGTACTTC. Translation: CASSQDPSSGETQYF.

The chain uses TRBV5-6 and TRBJ2-7, with 10 bases identical to TRBD2. Per the germline V gene, CDR1 is SGHDT and CDR2 is YYEEEE. V shed 3 bases and J 0 bases; nucleotides not matched to a gene: 9. The CDR3 has 17 amino acids. The CDR3 region is CASSSPGLARSSYEQYF. CDR3 coding DNA: TGTGCCAGCAGCTCACCGGGACTAGCGAGGAGCTCCTACGAGCAGTACTTC.

The rearrangement joins TRBV12-3 or TRBV12-4 to TRBJ2-7; 11 bases align to TRBD1. The ends lost 4 bases at V and 4 bases at J; junction bases unmatched: 6. The CDR3 runs 15 residues. The CDR3 DNA is TGTGCCAGCAGTTCTCTCGGACAGGGGGCGTACGAGCAGTACTTC. It yields the protein CASSSLGQGAYEQYF.

The chain employs TRBV6-2 or TRBV6-3 and TRBJ2-3; D remains unclear. The germline V and J ends were trimmed by 6 bases and 6 bases, with 10 bases remaining between them. This CDR3 region has 12 residues. CDR1 and CDR2 from the germline V gene are MNHEY and SVGEGT. The chain's CDR3 is CASRVTHDTQYF. CDR3 sequence (DNA): TGTGCCAGCAGGGTGACACACGATACGCAGTATTTT.

Turning to this clonotype: This sequence may be a read error, since a much larger clone differs from it by one base. The chain combines TRBV7-2 with TRBJ2-7; D gene uncertain. The CDR3 totals 13 residues. The V end was cut by 2 bases, the J end by 2 bases, with 7 bases between. Germline lookup yields CDR1 SGHTA and CDR2 FQGNSA. CDR3 residues: CASSLIDTYEQYV. The CDR3 nucleotides read TGTGCCAGCAGCTTAATAGACACCTACGAGCAGTACGTC.

The chain couples TRBV28 to TRBJ2-2; TRBD1 might be the D (5 bases). V was shortened by 4 bases and J by 2 bases, with 17 bases between the two germline ends. From germline, CDR1 is MDHEN and CDR2 SYDVKM. This CDR3 contains 17 residues. CDR3 loop: CASSSPKATVNTGELFF. DNA for the CDR3: TGTGCCAGCAGTTCCCCAAAAGCGACAGTAAACACCGGGGAGCTGTTTTTT. The entire variable domain, with the rest obtained from reference TRBV28 and TRBJ2-2, is as follows: DVKVTQSSRYLVKRTGEKVFLECVQDMDHENMFWYRQDPGLGLRLIYFSYDVKMKEKGDIPEGYSVSREKKERFSLILESASTNQTSMYLCASSSPKATVNTGELFFGEGSRLTVL.

This clonotype came up a few times. This chain connects TRBV12-3 or TRBV12-4 to TRBJ1-2, with D unclear. This CDR3 region has 14 residues. V gave up 6 bases and J gave up 4 bases, with 15 bases separating them. The DNA for the CDR3 is TGTGCCAGCAGCTTCGCGACCGCGGGCTATGGCTACACCTTC. Amino acid sequence: CASSFATAGYGYTF.

The chain is built from TRBV27 and TRBJ2-1, with 12 positions matching TRBD2. The CDR3 loop spans 17 amino acids. Losses at the gene ends were 1 base for V and 8 bases for J; bases not matched to a gene: 9. The germline CDR1 and CDR2 sequences are MNHEY and SMNVEV (reference sequence). CDR3 residues: CASSLLSSGGAVDEQFF. CDR3 DNA sequence: TGTGCCAGCAGTTTATTATCTAGCGGGGGGGCCGTAGATGAGCAGTTCTTC.

This chain links TRBV4-2 with TRBJ2-7, with D unclear. Germline V lookup: CDR1 LGHNA, CDR2 YNFKEQ. This CDR3 is 18 amino acids long. Trimming pared 0 bases from V and 0 bases from J, leaving 18 bases between. The CDR3 is CASSQDLTRPILSYEQYV. The CDR3 DNA is TGTGCCAGCAGCCAAGATCTGACCAGGCCGATTCTCTCCTACGAGCAGTACGTC.